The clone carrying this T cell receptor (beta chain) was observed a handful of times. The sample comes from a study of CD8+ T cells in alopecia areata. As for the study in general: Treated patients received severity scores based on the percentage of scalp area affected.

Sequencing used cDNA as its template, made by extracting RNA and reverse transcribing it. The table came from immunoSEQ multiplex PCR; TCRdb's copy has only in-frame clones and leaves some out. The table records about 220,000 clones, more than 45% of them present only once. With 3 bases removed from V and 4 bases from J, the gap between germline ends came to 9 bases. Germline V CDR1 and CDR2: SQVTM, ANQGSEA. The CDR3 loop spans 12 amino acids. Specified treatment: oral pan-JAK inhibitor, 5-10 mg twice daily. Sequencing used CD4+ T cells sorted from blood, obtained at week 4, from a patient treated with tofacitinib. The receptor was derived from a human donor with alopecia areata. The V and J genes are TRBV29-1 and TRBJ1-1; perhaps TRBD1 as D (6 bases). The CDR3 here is CSVDRGVTEAFF. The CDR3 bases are TGCAGCGTTGATAGGGGGGTCACTGAAGCTTTCTTT.